This entry describes one T cell receptor beta chain. Antigen unknown. The data were taken from a study of OX40 agonist ivuxolimab in advanced cancers. Study information: Patients' therapy was ivuxolimab, an antibody that acts as an agonist of OX40 (CD134). Patients enrolled in dose escalation were diagnosed with hepatocellular carcinoma, melanoma, renal cell or head and neck cancer. The study's findings and limits: Relative to CD4+, CD8+ T cells held more expanded clones on average.

Libraries were prepared by immunoSEQ multiplex PCR; TCRdb keeps only in-frame clonotypes and omits some of them. The profile covers fewer than 55,000 clones, with about 81% appearing a single time and 0.6% to 0.8% taken by the ten largest. The sequenced sample was CD4+ or CD8+ T cells sorted from blood, obtained in a trial of the OX40 agonist ivuxolimab. This receptor was identified in an adult with an advanced solid tumor such as melanoma, head and neck, liver or kidney cancer.

The CDR3 region is CASSPLVGGSYNEQFF. Here the CDR3 DNA reads TGTGCCAGCAGCCCCCTTGTGGGGGGCTCCTACAATGAGCAGTTCTTC. J is TRBJ2-1 and V is TRBV4-2; TRBD2 is a possible D gene (6 bases). Trimming shortened V by 4 bases and J by 0 bases, and 13 bases separated the two germline ends. The CDR3 is 16 amino acids. Germline CDR1 reads LGHNA; CDR2 reads YNFKEQ.